Listed below are T cell receptor beta chains from one sample, sequenced in a study of Tregs in tolerant kidney transplant recipients. The repertoire was sequenced with immunoSEQ multiplex PCR; TCRdb's copy has only in-frame clones and lacks some. This sample carries some 57,000 clones, about 89% of them seen once, and the ten largest clones take roughly 15%. The starting material was CD8+ T cells from blood (PBMCs), obtained 24 months after the transplant. The receptors stem from a human patient who received a combined kidney and bone marrow transplant. The T cells may come from the graft donor. Both conserved end residues are part of each CDR3. Fields, in order: V gene, J gene, clone size, D gene, CDR3 DNA, CDR3 protein. D genes are given only for firm matches. Clone size appears in some rows only: once, few, many, or a class for an expanded clone.

>TRBV4-1|TRBJ2-2|NA|NA
TGCGCCAGCAGCCAAGTCGAGCGAACCGGGGAGCTGTTTTTT
CASSQVERTGELFF
>TRBV11-2|TRBJ2-1|NA|TRBD2
TGTGCCAGCAGCCCGGGACTAGGGAATGAGCAGTTCTTC
CASSPGLGNEQFF
>TRBV4-1|TRBJ2-7|NA|TRBD2
TGCGCCAGCAGCCAAGAGGGGGCTAGCGGGAACAACTACGGGCAGTACTTC
CASSQEGASGNNYGQYF
>TRBV29-1|TRBJ1-1|NA|NA
TGCAGCTCCCCTAGAATGGGTTTCACTGAAGCTTTCTTT
CSSPRMGFTEAFF
>TRBV25-1|TRBJ1-4|NA|NA
TGTGCCAGCAGTGGGCGGATGCGGGAAAAACTGTTTTTT
CASSGRMREKLFF
>TRBV4-3|TRBJ2-1|once|NA
TGCGCCAGCAGCCAAATCCTATTTGCGGGACGAGGGGAGCAGTTCTTC
CASSQILFAGRGEQFF
>TRBV4-3|TRBJ2-7|once|NA
TGCGCCAGCAGCCAAGAGATGACTATCTACGAGCAGTACTTC
CASSQEMTIYEQYF
>TRBV4-3|TRBJ2-7|NA|NA
TGCGCCAGCAGCCAAGATTGGGGGGGAGAGGACAGAACCCCCCACGAGCAGTACTTC
CASSQDWGGEDRTPHEQYF
>TRBV30|TRBJ1-1|NA|TRBD1
TGTGCCTGGAGTGTACGGCGGGGACAGACTGAAGCTTTCTTT
CAWSVRRGQTEAFF
>TRBV4-3|TRBJ2-3|NA|TRBD2
TGCGCCAGCAGCCAAGATTACCCCCGACTAGCGGGGTTTAGCACAGATACGCAGTATTTT
CASSQDYPRLAGFSTDTQYF
>TRBV11-3|TRBJ2-3|NA|TRBD2
TGTGCCAGCAGACCGGGGACTAGCGAAGATACGCAGTATTTT
CASRPGTSEDTQYF
>TRBV11-2|TRBJ1-2|NA|TRBD1
TGTGCCAGCAGCTTAGCGGCAGGGGGTACCTATGGCTACACCTTC
CASSLAAGGTYGYTF
>TRBV7-3|TRBJ2-1|NA|TRBD2
TGTGCCAGCAGCCAGGGACTAGCGGGAGGGTACAATGAGCAGTTCTTC
CASSQGLAGGYNEQFF
>TRBV2|TRBJ1-2|NA|NA
TGTGCCAGCATAATGAACTATGGCTACACCTTC
CASIMNYGYTF
>TRBV7-2|TRBJ2-7|NA|NA
TGTGCCAGCAGCTTCTTGTCAGGGCCTTTTTACGAGCAGTACTTC
CASSFLSGPFYEQYF
>TRBV9|TRBJ1-6|NA|NA
TGTGCCAGCAGCGGAGGGAATTCACCCCTCCACTTT
CASSGGNSPLHF
>TRBV4-2|TRBJ2-1|NA|TRBD1
TGTGCCAGCAGCCAAGACCCCGGGACAGGGGGCAATGAGCAGTTCTTC
CASSQDPGTGGNEQFF
>TRBV27|TRBJ2-1|NA|NA
TGTGCCAGCAGTGCAGGGGCAGCAGGGTACAATGAGCAGTTCTTC
CASSAGAAGYNEQFF
>TRBV6-6|TRBJ2-7|NA|TRBD2
TGTGCCAGCAGTTATTTTCCAGCGGGGGACGAGCAGTACTTC
CASSYFPAGDEQYF
>TRBV5-1|TRBJ2-3|NA|NA
TGCGCCAGCAGGCGGGGTCCGGGATTAGGCCCCAACCCCACAGATACGCAGTATTTT
CASRRGPGLGPNPTDTQYF
>TRBV7-2|TRBJ2-2|NA|TRBD2
TGTGCCAGCTGGGCGGGACTATCCCCCGGGGAGCTGTTTTTT
CASWAGLSPGELFF
>TRBV15|TRBJ2-1|NA|NA
TGTGCCACCAGCAGAGGTGGAGGAAGGGCCTACAATGAGCAGTTCTTC
CATSRGGGRAYNEQFF
>TRBV14|TRBJ1-1|NA|NA
TGTGCCAGCAGCCAGGCGGGCCCGAACACTGAAGCTTTCTTT
CASSQAGPNTEAFF
>TRBV2|TRBJ1-4|NA|NA
TGTGCCAGCATTAGCCTTAGGGGTTCGGGTGAAAAACTGTTTTTT
CASISLRGSGEKLFF
>TRBV13|TRBJ2-3|NA|NA
TGTGCCAGCAGCTTAGCGGGACAAGATACGCAGTATTTT
CASSLAGQDTQYF
>TRBV4-1|TRBJ2-7|NA|NA
TGCGCCAGCAGCCAAGTTTCAGGATCTAGCCACGAGCAGTACTTC
CASSQVSGSSHEQYF
>TRBV4-2|TRBJ2-3|NA|TRBD2
TGTGCCAGCAGCGGAGACACTAGCGGTTCGACAGATACGCAGTATTTT
CASSGDTSGSTDTQYF
>TRBV7-6|TRBJ1-1|NA|NA
TGTGCCAGCAGCTCCGGCAGGGTCGCTGAAGCTTTCTTT
CASSSGRVAEAFF
>TRBV19|TRBJ2-5|NA|NA
TGTGCCAGTAGTATCATACTGGTAGAGACCCAGTACTTC
CASSIILVETQYF
>TRBV10-3|TRBJ2-7|NA|TRBD1
TGTGCCATCAGTGGCCGGGACAGGGCACCCTACGAGCAGTACTTC
CAISGRDRAPYEQYF
>TRBV4-1|TRBJ1-2|NA|NA
TGCGCCAGCAGCCAAGCATCACAGTTTCTCTATGGCTACACCTTC
CASSQASQFLYGYTF
>TRBV28|TRBJ2-3|NA|NA
TGTGCCAGCAGTGCCTCGAGCCCCATATTGTATTTT
CASSASSPILYF
>TRBV5-6|TRBJ2-5|NA|TRBD2
TGTGCCAGCAGCTTTGCAACTAGCGGGAGTGAGACCCAGTACTTC
CASSFATSGSETQYF
>TRBV5-6|TRBJ2-1|NA|NA
TGTGCCAGCAGCTTGGGGCTAGCAGCCTACAATGAGCAGTTCTTC
CASSLGLAAYNEQFF
>TRBV7-2|TRBJ1-2|NA|TRBD1
TGTGCCAGCAGCTCGACAGGGACTGGCTACACCTTC
CASSSTGTGYTF